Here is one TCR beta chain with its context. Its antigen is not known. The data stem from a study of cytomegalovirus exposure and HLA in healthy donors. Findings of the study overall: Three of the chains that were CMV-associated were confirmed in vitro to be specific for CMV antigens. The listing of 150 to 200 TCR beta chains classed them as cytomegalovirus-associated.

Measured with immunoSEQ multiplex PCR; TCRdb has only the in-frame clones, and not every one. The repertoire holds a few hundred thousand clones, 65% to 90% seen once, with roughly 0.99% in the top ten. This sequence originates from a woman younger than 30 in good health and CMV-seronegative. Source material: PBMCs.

CDR3 sequence reads: CASSIVMLGRGSTGELFF. DNA for the CDR3: TGTGCCAGTAGTATCGTGATGCTAGGCCGCGGGTCCACCGGGGAGCTGTTTTTT. The chain uses TRBV19 and TRBJ2-2; TRBD2 is a possible D gene (5 bases). The V gene lost 3 bases and the J gene lost 4 bases, with 21 bases spanning the gap. The germline V gene has CDR1 LNHDA and CDR2 SQIVND (reference sequence). The CDR3 has 18 residues.